Below, one TCR beta chain is given with its context. Its antigen is unknown. The data belong to a study of T cell responses to AZD1222 COVID-19 vaccine. Study conclusions and caveats: The breadth and depth of Spike-specific TCRs increased once two AZD1222 doses had been given.

The data were produced by immunoSEQ multiplex PCR, yet TCRdb's version contains in-frame clones alone and is incomplete. This table has about 100,000 clones, around nine tenths appearing once. The sequence derives from an adult in good health. The starting material was peripheral blood, obtained on day 0 of AZD1222 vaccination.

Here the CDR3 DNA reads TGTGCCAGCTCACCCGGGGAAAATATCTATGGCTACACCTTC. Protein: CASSPGENIYGYTF. V gene TRBV18 combines with J gene TRBJ1-2; D is ambiguous. The CDR3 extends over 14 amino acids. V shed 3 bases and J shed 4 bases, with 12 bases lying between them. In germline, CDR1 is KGHSH, CDR2 LQKENI.